The clone carrying this T cell receptor (beta chain) is a singleton in its sample. The data derive from a study of Ad26.COV2.S vaccination and SARS-CoV-2 variants. TCRdb's copy holds only in-frame clones and misses some; the assay was immunoSEQ multiplex PCR. This sample has some 340,000 clones; just under 85% occur once, and the top ten carry 2.1%. V lost 6 bases, J lost 8 bases, and 13 bases lay in between. This CDR3 has 13 residues. Regarding treatment: over 15 received Ad26.COV2.S at low or high dose, single or two shots; five or six received placebo; per-sample allocation not given. Day 63 following the first vaccine or placebo injection was when the samples were taken.

The sequenced sample was peripheral blood, obtained in a trial of Ad26.COV2.S vaccine versus placebo. The sequence came from a person aged 18-60 years who received the Ad26.COV2.S COVID-19 vaccine or a placebo. This chain connects TRBV12-3 or TRBV12-4 to TRBJ1-4; D uncertain. The CDR3 is CASSPGPGEKLFF. The DNA of the CDR3 is TGTGCCAGCAGCCCTGGACCCGGGGAAAAACTGTTTTTT.